This is a list of T cell receptor beta chains from one sample in a study of T cell responses to AZD1222 COVID-19 vaccine. Sequenced by immunoSEQ multiplex PCR; TCRdb stores in-frame clones only, minus some. The sample records 140,000 to 150,000 clones, around nine tenths being singletons. This material consisted of peripheral blood, taken 28 days after the second AZD1222 dose. The source is an adult who received the AZD1222 COVID-19 vaccine. The CDR3 runs from the conserved cysteine through the conserved F or W. D genes are given only for firm matches. Where a row states a size, it is once, few, many or the class of an expanded clone; other rows omit it.

>.|once|TRBJ1-5|TRBV12-2
TGTGCAAGTCGCCCCGGACCGGGGCATCGTCAGCCCCAGCATTTT
CASRPGPGHRQPQHF
>TRBD1|.|TRBJ1-2|TRBV3-1/TRBV3-2
TGTGCCAGCAGCTCGACAGGGTTCCATAACTATGGCTACACCTTC
CASSSTGFHNYGYTF
>.|once|TRBJ1-2|TRBV28
TGTGCCAGCAGACTACATGGCTACACCTTC
CASRLHGYTF
>TRBD1|.|TRBJ1-6|TRBV5-4
TGTGCCAGCAGCTGGGGGACAGCGGTTAATTCACCCCTCCACTTT
CASSWGTAVNSPLHF
>.|.|TRBJ2-5|TRBV6-5
TGTGCCAGCCGCGGTGTGGAGACCCAGTACTTC
CASRGVETQYF
>TRBD1|once|TRBJ2-5|TRBV5-5
TGTGCCAGCAGCTTTGATGTCGGGACAGGCCTCGGGGCCCAGTACTTC
CASSFDVGTGLGAQYF
>.|.|TRBJ1-4|TRBV12-3/TRBV12-4
TGTGCCAGCAGCCTTATGGGAAAACTGTTTTTT
CASSLMGKLFF
>.|.|TRBJ1-2|TRBV6-2/TRBV6-3
TGTGCCAGCAGTCCCGGGCCCGGAAAAACATATGGCTACACCTTC
CASSPGPGKTYGYTF
>TRBD1|once|TRBJ1-2|TRBV14
TGTGCCAGCAGCCAGGGACAGGGGAGCGGCGGCTACACCTTC
CASSQGQGSGGYTF
>TRBD2|.|TRBJ2-7|TRBV4-1
TGCGCCAGCAGCCAAGAACGACCCCGACGGCTAGCGGGAATCCACGAGCAGTACTTC
CASSQERPRRLAGIHEQYF
>TRBD2|.|TRBJ2-1|TRBV7-8
TGTGCCAGCAGCTTTGGGACTAGGGCAATTGAGCAGTTCTTC
CASSFGTRAIEQFF
>.|.|TRBJ2-1|TRBV6-5
TGTGCCAGCAGTTACGTTGCTGGAGGGAGTAATGAGCAGTTCTTC
CASSYVAGGSNEQFF
>TRBD1|.|TRBJ1-2|TRBV5-1
TGCGCCACCCGGGGACAGCCGGATAACTATGGCTACACCTTC
CATRGQPDNYGYTF
>.|.|TRBJ2-2|TRBV12-3/TRBV12-4
TGTGCCAGCAGTTTGAACACCGGGGAGCTGTTTTTT
CASSLNTGELFF
>.|.|TRBJ1-2|TRBV12-3/TRBV12-4
TGTGCCAGCAGTCTAGCCCAGAACTATGGCTACACCTTC
CASSLAQNYGYTF
>TRBD1|.|TRBJ1-6|TRBV7-2
TGTGCCGGGCGCTCGGGACAGGGGTATTCACCCCTCCACTTT
CAGRSGQGYSPLHF
>TRBD2|few|TRBJ2-2|TRBV19
TGTGCCAGTAGGCCACTAGCGGGGAGAGGGGCCGGGGAGCTGTTTTTT
CASRPLAGRGAGELFF
>.|.|TRBJ1-2|TRBV7-6
TGTGCCAGCAGCTTACTCCAGGGCGGAATCTATGGCTACACCTTC
CASSLLQGGIYGYTF
>.|.|TRBJ2-1|TRBV6-5
TGTGCGGGAGGAAGTGGGGGTTACAATGAGCAGTTCTTC
CAGGSGGYNEQFF
>TRBD1|.|TRBJ1-2|TRBV4-3
TGCGCCAGCAGCCCGGACAGGGGTAATGGCTACACCTTC
CASSPDRGNGYTF
>TRBD1|.|TRBJ1-2|TRBV18
TGTGCCAGCTCACCAACCGGGACAGGGATTGGTGGCTACACCTTC
CASSPTGTGIGGYTF
>.|.|TRBJ2-7|TRBV6-2/TRBV6-3
TGTGCCAGCAGCCGAGGGCCCTACGAGCAGTACTTC
CASSRGPYEQYF
>.|.|TRBJ2-2|TRBV7-3
TGTGCCAGCAGCTTAATTTCTGGGGGAGTGGGAAACACCGGGGAGCTGTTTTTT
CASSLISGGVGNTGELFF
>.|.|TRBJ1-4|TRBV1
TGCACCAGCAGCCAAGAGAACTGTGAAAAACTGTTTTTT
CTSSQENCEKLFF
>TRBD1|.|TRBJ1-5|TRBV7-2
TGTGCCAGCAGCTTAGAACAGGGGGCTTTAGGCAATCAGCCCCAGCATTTT
CASSLEQGALGNQPQHF
>.|once|TRBJ2-7|TRBV12-3/TRBV12-4
TGTGCCAGCAGTTTATTCCACTACGAGCAGTACTTC
CASSLFHYEQYF
>.|.|TRBJ2-1|TRBV4-3
TGCGCCAGCAGCCAAGTGGGCTCGGGGGCCAATGAGCAGTTCTTC
CASSQVGSGANEQFF
>TRBD1|.|TRBJ2-7|TRBV7-3
TGTGCCAGCAGCTCCCCTATCCGGCAGGGGGCTCTCGAGCAGTACTTC
CASSSPIRQGALEQYF
>.|.|TRBJ1-3|TRBV7-2
TGTGCCAGCAGCCCCCGGGGTGGTGGAAACACCATATATTTT
CASSPRGGGNTIYF
>.|.|TRBJ2-1|TRBV7-9
TGTGCCAGCAGCTTAGTGGGCCGGGACTCCTACAATGAGCAGTTCTTC
CASSLVGRDSYNEQFF
>.|.|TRBJ2-2|TRBV7-2
TGTGCCAGCAGCTCCTACCGGAGGGACACCGGGGAGCTGTTTTTT
CASSSYRRDTGELFF
>TRBD2|.|TRBJ2-1|TRBV11-2
TGTGCCAGCAGCGCGCCCCGGGCGGGGGGTAGCGGCAATGAGCAGTTCTTC
CASSAPRAGGSGNEQFF
>.|.|TRBJ1-6|TRBV2
TGTGCCAGCAAGTCGTGGGCAGACTCACCCCTCCACTTT
CASKSWADSPLHF
>.|.|TRBJ1-1|TRBV2
TGTGCCGCCAGGGGCGAGCCTTACACTGAAGCTTTCTTT
CAARGEPYTEAFF
>.|.|TRBJ1-2|TRBV7-2
TGTGCCAGCAGCTTCCTCGGGGAATGGTATGGCTACACCTTC
CASSFLGEWYGYTF
>TRBD1|.|TRBJ2-7|TRBV15
TGTGCCACCAGCTTCCCCCCGGGACAGGGTTACGAGCAGTACTTC
CATSFPPGQGYEQYF
>.|.|TRBJ2-7|TRBV7-9
TGTGCCAGCAGCTTCGACAGGAACTCCTACGAGCAGTACTTC
CASSFDRNSYEQYF
>.|.|TRBJ2-1|TRBV23-1
TGCGCCAGCAGTCAATCCCCGGGACAGCAGTTCTTC
CASSQSPGQQFF
>.|.|TRBJ1-2|TRBV19
TGTGCCAGTTCACAGGCTAGCTATGGCTACACCTTC
CASSQASYGYTF
>.|.|TRBJ1-3|TRBV14
TGTGCCAGCAGCCCTTCGGGACTCTCTGGAAACACCATATATTTT
CASSPSGLSGNTIYF
>.|.|TRBJ1-1|TRBV28
TGTGCCAGCAGTTATCCAGGGACCCGGCGCACTGAAGCTTTCTTT
CASSYPGTRRTEAFF
>TRBD1|once|TRBJ2-3|TRBV6-5
TGTGCCAGCACCGAGGGGGCCGTGGATACGCAGTATTTT
CASTEGAVDTQYF
>.|.|TRBJ1-4|TRBV15
TGTGCCACCAGCAGGGGGGCGCTGGACGGGGGTGATGAAAAACTGTTTTTT
CATSRGALDGGDEKLFF
>TRBD2|.|TRBJ2-7|TRBV6-5
TGTGCCAGCAGTAGACCGGGACTAGACGCCGAGCAGTACTTC
CASSRPGLDAEQYF
>.|few|TRBJ1-4|TRBV19
TGTGCCAGTTCGGGCAGTTATGAAAAACTGTTTTTT
CASSGSYEKLFF
>.|.|TRBJ1-2|TRBV15
TGTGCCACCAGCAGAGACAGGGGCAACTATGGCTACACCTTC
CATSRDRGNYGYTF
>TRBD1|.|TRBJ1-1|TRBV9
TGTGCCAGCAGCCCGCGACAGGGTGAGGGCGAAGCTTTCTTT
CASSPRQGEGEAFF
>TRBD1|.|TRBJ2-1|TRBV6-5
TGTGCCAGCAGTTACTCCTGGACAGGGGGTAACAATGAGCAGTTCTTC
CASSYSWTGGNNEQFF
>.|.|TRBJ1-6|TRBV7-9
TGTGCCAGCAGCCCCCTTGGGGTCCGGAGCGGACGCCTCCACTTT
CASSPLGVRSGRLHF